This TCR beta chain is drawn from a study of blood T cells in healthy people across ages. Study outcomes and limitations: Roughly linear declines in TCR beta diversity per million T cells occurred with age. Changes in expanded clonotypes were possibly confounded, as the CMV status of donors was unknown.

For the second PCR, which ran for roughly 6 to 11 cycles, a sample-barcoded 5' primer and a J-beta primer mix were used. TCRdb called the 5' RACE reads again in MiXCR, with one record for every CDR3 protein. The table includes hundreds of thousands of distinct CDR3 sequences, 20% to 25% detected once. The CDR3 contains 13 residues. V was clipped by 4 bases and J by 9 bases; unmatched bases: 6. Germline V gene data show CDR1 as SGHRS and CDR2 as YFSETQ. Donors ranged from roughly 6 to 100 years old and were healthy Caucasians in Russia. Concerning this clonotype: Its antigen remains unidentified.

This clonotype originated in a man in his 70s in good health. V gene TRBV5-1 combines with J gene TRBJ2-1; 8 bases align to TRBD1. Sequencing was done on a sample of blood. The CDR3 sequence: CASSVDREFEQFF. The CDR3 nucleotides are TGCGCCAGCAGCGTGGACAGGGAGTTTGAGCAGTTCTTC.